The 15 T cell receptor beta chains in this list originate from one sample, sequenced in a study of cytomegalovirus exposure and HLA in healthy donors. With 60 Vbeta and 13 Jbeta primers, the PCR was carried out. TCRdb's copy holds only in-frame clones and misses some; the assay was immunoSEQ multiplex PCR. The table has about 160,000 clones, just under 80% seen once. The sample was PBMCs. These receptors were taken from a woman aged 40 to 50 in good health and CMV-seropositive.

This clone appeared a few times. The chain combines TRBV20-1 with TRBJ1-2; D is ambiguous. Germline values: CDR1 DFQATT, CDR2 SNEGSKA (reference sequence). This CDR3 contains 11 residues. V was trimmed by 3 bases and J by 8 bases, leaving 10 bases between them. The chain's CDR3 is CSASSGNGYTF. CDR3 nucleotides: TGCAGTGCTAGCTCGGGTAACGGCTACACCTTC.

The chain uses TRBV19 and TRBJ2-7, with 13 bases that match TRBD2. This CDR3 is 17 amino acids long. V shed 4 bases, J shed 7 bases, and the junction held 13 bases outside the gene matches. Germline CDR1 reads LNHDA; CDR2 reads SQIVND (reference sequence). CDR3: CASSRTGTSGAPTEQYF. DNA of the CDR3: TGTGCCAGTAGTAGAACCGGGACTAGCGGGGCCCCTACGGAGCAGTACTTC.

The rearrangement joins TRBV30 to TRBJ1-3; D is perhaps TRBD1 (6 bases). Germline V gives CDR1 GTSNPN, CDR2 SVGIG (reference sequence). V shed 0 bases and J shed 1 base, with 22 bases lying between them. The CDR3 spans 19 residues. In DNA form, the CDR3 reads TGTGCCTGGAGTGTACTCAGAAGGACAGTTACCCTATCTGGAAACACCATATATTTT. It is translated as CAWSVLRRTVTLSGNTIYF.

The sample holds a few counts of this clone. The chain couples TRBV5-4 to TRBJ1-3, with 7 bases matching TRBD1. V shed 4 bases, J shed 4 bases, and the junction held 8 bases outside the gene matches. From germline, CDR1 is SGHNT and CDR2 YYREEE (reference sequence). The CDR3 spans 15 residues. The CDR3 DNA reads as TGTGCCAGCAGCCGTTCGACAGGGCCAGGAAACACCATATATTTT. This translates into CASSRSTGPGNTIYF.

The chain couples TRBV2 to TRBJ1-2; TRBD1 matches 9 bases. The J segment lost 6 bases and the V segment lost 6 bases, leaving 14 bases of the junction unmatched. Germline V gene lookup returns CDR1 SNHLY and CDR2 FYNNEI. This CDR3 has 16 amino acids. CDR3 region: CASRKQTQGAGNGYTF. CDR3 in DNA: TGTGCCAGCAGGAAGCAGACACAGGGGGCAGGGAATGGCTACACCTTC.

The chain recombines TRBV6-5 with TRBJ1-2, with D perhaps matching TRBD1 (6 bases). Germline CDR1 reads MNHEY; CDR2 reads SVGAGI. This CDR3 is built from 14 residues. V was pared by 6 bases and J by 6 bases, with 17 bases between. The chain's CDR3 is CASSYRVGANGYTF. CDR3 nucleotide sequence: TGTGCCAGCAGCTACAGGGTGGGAGCGAATGGCTACACCTTC.

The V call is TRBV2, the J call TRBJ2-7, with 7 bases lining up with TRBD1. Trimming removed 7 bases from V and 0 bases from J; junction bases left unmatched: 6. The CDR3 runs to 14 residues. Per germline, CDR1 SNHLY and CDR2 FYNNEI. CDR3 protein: CASKDRSSSYEQYF. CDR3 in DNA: TGTGCCAGCAAGGACAGGTCCTCCTCCTACGAGCAGTACTTC. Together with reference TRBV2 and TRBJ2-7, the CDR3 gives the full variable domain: EPEVTQTPSHQVTQMGQEVILRCVPISNHLYFYWYRQILGQKVEFLVSFYNNEISEKSEIFDDQFSVERPDGSNFTLKIRSTKLEDSAMYFCASKDRSSSYEQYFGPGTRLTVT.

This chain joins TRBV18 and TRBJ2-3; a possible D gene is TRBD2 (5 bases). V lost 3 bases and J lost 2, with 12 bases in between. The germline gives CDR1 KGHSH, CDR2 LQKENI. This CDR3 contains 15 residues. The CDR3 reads CASSPTGKPTDTQYF. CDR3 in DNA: TGTGCCAGCTCACCTACGGGAAAACCCACAGATACGCAGTATTTT.

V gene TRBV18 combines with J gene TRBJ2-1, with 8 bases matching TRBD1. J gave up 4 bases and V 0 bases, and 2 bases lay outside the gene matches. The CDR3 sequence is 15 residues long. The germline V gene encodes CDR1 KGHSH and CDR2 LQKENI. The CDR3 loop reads CASSPPGQEYNEQFF. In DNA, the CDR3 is TGTGCCAGCTCACCACCGGGACAGGAGTACAATGAGCAGTTCTTC.

The CDR3 region is CATMTSGGNLGSNEQFF. The CDR3 coding sequence is TGTGCCACAATGACTAGCGGGGGGAATCTGGGTTCCAATGAGCAGTTCTTC. This chain joins TRBV7-8 and TRBJ2-1; 13 nucleotides agree with TRBD2. CDR3 length: 17 residues. Germline values: CDR1 SGHVS, CDR2 FQNEAQ. The V gene end was trimmed by 10 bases and the J gene end by 6 bases; junction bases not matched to a gene: 15.

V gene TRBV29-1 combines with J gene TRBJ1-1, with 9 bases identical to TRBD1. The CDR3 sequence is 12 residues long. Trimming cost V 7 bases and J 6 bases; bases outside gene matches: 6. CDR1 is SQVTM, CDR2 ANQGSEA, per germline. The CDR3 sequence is CSAGDRAPEAFF. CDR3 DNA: TGCAGCGCGGGGGACAGGGCCCCTGAAGCTTTCTTT.

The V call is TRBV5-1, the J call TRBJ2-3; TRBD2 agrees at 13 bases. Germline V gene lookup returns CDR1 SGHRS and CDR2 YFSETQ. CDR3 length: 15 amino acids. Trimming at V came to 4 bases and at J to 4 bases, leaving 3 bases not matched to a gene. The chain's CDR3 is CASSTSGGAADTQYF. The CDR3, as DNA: TGCGCCAGCAGCACTAGCGGGGGGGCGGCAGATACGCAGTATTTT.

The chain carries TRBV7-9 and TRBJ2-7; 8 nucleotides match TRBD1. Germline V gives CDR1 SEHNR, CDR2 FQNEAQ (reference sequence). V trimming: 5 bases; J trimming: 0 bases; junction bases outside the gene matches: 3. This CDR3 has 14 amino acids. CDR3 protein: CASSPGQVSYEQYF. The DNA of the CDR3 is TGTGCCAGCAGCCCGGGACAGGTCTCCTACGAGCAGTACTTC.

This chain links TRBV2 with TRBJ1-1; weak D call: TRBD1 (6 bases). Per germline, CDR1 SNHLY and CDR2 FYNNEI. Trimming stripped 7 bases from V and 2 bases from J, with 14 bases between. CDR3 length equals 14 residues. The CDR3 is CASKGRDKNTEAFF. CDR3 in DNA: TGTGCCAGCAAGGGACGGGACAAAAACACTGAAGCTTTCTTT.

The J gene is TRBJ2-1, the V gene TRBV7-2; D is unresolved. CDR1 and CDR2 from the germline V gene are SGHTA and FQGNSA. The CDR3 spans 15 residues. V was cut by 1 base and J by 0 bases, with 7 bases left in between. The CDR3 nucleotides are TGTGCCAGCAGCTTAGTATGGAGCTCCTACAATGAGCAGTTCTTC. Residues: CASSLVWSSYNEQFF. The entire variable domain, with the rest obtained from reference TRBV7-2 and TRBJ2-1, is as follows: GAGVSQSPSNKVTEKGKDVELRCDPISGHTALYWYRQSLGQGLEFLIYFQGNSAPDKSGLPSDRFSAERTGGSVSTLTIQRTQQEDSAVYLCASSLVWSSYNEQFFGPGTRLTVL.